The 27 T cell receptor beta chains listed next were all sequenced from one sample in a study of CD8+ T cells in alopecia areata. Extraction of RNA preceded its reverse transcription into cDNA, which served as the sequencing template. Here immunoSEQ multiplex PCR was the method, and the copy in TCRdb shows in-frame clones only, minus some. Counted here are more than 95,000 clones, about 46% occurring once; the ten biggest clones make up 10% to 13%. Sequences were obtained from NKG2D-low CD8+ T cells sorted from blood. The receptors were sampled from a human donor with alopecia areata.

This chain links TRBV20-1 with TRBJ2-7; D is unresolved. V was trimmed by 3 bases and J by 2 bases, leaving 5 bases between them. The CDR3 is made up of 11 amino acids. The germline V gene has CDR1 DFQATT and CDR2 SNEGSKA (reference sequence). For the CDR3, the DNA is TGCAGTGCTAGTGCCCCCTACGAGCAGTACTTC. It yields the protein CSASAPYEQYF.

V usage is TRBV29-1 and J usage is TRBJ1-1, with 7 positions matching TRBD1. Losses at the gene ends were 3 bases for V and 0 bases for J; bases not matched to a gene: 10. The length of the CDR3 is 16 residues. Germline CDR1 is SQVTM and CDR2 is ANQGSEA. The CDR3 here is CSVEGEGADMNTEAFF. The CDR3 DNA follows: TGCAGCGTTGAGGGTGAGGGGGCGGACATGAACACTGAAGCTTTCTTT.

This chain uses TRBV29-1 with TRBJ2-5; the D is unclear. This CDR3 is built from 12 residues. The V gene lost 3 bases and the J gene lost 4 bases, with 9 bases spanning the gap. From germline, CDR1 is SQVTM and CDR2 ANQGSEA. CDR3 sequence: CSVDERPETQYF. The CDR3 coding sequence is TGCAGCGTTGACGAGCGACCAGAGACCCAGTACTTC.

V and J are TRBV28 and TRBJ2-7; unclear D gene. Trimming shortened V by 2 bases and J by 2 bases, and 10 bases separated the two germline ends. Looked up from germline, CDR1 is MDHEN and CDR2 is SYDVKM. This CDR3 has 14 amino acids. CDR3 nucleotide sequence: TGTGCCAGCAGTTTAGGAGCCGCCCCCTACGAGCAGTACTTC. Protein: CASSLGAAPYEQYF.

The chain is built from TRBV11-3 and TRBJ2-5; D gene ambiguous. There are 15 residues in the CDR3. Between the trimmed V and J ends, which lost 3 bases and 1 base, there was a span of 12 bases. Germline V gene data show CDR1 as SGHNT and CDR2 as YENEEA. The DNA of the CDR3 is TGTGCCAGCAGCTTCGGACGGTCCATCCAAGAGACCCAGTACTTC. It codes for CASSFGRSIQETQYF.

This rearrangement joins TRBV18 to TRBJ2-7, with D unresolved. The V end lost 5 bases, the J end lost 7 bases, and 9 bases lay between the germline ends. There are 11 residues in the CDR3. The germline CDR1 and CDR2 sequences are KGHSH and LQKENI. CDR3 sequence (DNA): TGTGCCAGCTCATCCGAAGGTGAGCAGTACTTC. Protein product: CASSSEGEQYF.

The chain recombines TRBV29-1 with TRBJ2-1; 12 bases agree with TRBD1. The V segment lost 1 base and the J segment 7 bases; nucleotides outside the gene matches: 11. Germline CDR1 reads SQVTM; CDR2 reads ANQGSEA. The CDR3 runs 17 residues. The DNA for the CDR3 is TGCAGCGTTGAAGGACTTTACGGGACAGGGGGCACGAATGAGCAGTTCTTC. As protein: CSVEGLYGTGGTNEQFF.

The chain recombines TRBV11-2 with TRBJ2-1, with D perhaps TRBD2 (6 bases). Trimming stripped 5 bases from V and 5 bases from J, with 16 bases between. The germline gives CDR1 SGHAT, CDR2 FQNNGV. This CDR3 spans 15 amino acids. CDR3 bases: TGTGCCAGCAGCCCGGGGGACTGGGCGGACAATGAGCAGTTCTTC. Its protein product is CASSPGDWADNEQFF.

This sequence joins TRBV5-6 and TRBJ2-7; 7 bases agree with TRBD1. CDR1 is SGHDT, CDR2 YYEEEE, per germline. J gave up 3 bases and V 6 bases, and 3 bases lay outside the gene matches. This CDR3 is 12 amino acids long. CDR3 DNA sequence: TGTGCCAGCAAGACAGGGCACTACGAGCAGTACTTC. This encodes CASKTGHYEQYF. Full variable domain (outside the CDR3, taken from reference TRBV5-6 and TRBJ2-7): DAGVTQSPTHLIKTRGQQVTLRCSPKSGHDTVSWYQQALGQGPQFIFQYYEEEERQRGNFPDRFSGHQFPNYSSELNVNALLLGDSALYLCASKTGHYEQYFGPGTRLTVT.

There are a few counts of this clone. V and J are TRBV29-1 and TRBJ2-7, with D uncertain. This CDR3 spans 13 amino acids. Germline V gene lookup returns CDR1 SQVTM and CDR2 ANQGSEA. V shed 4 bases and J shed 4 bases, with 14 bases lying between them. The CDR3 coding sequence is TGCAGCGTTGTACCGGTCAGCGAGTACGAGCAGTACTTC. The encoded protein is CSVVPVSEYEQYF.

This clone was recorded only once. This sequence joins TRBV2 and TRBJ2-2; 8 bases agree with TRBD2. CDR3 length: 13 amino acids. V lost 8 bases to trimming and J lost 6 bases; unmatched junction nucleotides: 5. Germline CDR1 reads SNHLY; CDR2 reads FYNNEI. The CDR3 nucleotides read TGTGCCAGCGCCGGGACTAGTGCCGGGGAGCTGTTTTTT. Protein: CASAGTSAGELFF.

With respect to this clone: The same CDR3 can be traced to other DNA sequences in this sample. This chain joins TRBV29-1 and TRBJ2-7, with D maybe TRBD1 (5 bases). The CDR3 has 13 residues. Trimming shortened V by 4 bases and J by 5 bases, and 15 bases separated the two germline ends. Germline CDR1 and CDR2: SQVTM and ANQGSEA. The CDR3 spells CSVVSGQGNEQYF. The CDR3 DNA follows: TGCAGCGTTGTATCGGGCCAGGGCAACGAGCAGTACTTC.

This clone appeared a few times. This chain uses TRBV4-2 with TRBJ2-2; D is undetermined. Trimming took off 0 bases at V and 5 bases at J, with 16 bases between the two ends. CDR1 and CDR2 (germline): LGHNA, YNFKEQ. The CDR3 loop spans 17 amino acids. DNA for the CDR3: TGTGCCAGCAGCCAAGATTGGGCAGACCCTGCAACCGGGGAGCTGTTTTTT. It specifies CASSQDWADPATGELFF.

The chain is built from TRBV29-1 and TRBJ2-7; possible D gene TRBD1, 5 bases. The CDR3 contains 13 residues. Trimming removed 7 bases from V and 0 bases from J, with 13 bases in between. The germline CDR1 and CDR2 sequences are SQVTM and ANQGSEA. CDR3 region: CSERQLLSYEQYF. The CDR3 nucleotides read TGCAGCGAGCGACAGTTGCTCTCCTACGAGCAGTACTTC.

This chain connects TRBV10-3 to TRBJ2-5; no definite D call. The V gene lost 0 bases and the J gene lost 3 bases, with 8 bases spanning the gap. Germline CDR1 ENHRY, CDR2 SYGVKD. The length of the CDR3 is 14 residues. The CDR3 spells CAISESWVKETQYF. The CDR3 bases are TGTGCCATCAGTGAGTCGTGGGTCAAAGAGACCCAGTACTTC.

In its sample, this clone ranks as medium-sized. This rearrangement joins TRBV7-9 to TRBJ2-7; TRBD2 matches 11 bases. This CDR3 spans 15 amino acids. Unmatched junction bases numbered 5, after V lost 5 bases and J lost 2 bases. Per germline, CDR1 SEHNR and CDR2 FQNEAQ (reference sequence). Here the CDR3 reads CASSPGTSGPYEQYF. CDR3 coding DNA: TGTGCCAGCAGCCCTGGGACTAGCGGACCCTACGAGCAGTACTTC.

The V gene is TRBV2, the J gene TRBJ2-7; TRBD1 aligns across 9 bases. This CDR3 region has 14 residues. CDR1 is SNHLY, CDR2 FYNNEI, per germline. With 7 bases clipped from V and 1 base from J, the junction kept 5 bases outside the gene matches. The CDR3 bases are TGTGCCAGCATCGGGACAGGGAAATCCTACGAGCAGTACTTC. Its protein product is CASIGTGKSYEQYF.

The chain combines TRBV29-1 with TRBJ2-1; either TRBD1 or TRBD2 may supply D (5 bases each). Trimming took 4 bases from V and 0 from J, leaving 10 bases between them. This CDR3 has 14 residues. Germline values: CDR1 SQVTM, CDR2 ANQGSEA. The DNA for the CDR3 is TGCAGCGTTGTTAGCGACAGCTCCTACAATGAGCAGTTCTTC. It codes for CSVVSDSSYNEQFF.

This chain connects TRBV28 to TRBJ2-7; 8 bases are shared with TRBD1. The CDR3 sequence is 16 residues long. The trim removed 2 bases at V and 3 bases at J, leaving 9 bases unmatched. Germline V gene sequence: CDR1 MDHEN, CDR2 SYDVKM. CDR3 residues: CASSLNSGQENYEQYF. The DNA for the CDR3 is TGTGCCAGCAGTTTAAATTCGGGACAGGAAAACTACGAGCAGTACTTC.

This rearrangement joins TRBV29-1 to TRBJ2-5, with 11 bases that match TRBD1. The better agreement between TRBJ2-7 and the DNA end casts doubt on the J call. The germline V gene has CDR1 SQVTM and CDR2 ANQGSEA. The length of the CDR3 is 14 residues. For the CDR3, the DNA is TGCAGCGCCTACCTCGGACAGGGGGCGCCCGAGCAGTACTTC. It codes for CSAYLGQGAPEQYF.

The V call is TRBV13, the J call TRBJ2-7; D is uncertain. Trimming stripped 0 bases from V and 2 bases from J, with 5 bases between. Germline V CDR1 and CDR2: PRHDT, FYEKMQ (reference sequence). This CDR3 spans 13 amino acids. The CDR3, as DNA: TGTGCCAGCAGCTTAGGCGCGGCCTACGAGCAGTACTTC. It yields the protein CASSLGAAYEQYF.

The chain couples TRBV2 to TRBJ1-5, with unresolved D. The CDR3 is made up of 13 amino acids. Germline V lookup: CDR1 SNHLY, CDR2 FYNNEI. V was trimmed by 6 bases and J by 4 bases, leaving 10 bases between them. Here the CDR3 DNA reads TGTGCCAGCAGCCCCTTCTCAAATCAGCCCCAGCATTTT. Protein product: CASSPFSNQPQHF.

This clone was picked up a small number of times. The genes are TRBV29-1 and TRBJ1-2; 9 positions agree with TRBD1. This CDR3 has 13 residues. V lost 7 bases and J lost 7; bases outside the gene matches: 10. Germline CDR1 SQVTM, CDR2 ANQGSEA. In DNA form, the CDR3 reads TGCAGCGGGGACACCGGGACAGGGCTTGGCTACACCTTC. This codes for CSGDTGTGLGYTF.

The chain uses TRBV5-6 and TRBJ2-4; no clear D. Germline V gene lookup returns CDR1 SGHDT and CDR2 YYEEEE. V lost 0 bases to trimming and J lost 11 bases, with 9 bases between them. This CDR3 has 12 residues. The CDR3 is CASSLGNRFQYF. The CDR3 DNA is TGTGCCAGCAGCTTGGGAAATAGATTTCAGTACTTC.

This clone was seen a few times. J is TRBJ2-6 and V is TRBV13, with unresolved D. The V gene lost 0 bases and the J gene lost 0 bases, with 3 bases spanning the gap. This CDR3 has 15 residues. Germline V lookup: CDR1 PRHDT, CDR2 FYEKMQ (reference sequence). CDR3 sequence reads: CASSLGRSGANVLTF. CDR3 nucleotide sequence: TGTGCCAGCAGCTTAGGTCGCTCTGGGGCCAACGTCCTGACTTTC.

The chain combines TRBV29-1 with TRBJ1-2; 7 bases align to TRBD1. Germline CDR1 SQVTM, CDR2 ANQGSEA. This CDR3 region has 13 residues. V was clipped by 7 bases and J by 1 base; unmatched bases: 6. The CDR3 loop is CSERQGCNYGYTF. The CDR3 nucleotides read TGCAGCGAGAGACAGGGTTGTAACTATGGCTACACCTTC.

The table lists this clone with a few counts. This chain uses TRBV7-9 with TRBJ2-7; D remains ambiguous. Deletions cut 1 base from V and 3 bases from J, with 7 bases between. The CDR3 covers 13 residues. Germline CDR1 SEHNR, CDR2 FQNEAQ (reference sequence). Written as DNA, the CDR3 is TGTGCCAGCAGCTTAGTAGCTCACTACGAGCAGTACTTC. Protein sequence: CASSLVAHYEQYF.